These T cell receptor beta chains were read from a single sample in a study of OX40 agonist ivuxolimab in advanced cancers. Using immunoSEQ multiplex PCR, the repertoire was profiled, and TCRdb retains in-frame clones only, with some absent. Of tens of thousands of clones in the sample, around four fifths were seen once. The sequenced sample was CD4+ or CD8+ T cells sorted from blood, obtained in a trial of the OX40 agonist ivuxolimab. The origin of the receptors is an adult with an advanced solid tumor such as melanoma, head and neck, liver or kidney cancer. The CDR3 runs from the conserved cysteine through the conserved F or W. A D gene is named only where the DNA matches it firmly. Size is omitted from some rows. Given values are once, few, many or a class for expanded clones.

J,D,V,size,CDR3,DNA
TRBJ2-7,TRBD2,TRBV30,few,CAWREAGGSHEQYF,TGTGCCTGGAGGGAAGCGGGAGGGTCCCACGAGCAGTACTTC
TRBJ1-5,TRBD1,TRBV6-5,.,CASSSRQGGQPQHF,TGTGCCAGCAGTTCTCGACAGGGCGGACAGCCCCAGCATTTT
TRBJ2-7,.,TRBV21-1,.,CASSKVSVRLPTSDWYSYEQYF,TGTGCCAGCAGCAAAGTAAGTGTCAGACTCCCCACCTCCGACTGGTACTCCTACGAGCAGTACTTC
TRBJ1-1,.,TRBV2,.,CASRSKPGRLNTEAFF,TGTGCCAGCAGATCGAAACCGGGACGCCTGAACACTGAAGCTTTCTTT
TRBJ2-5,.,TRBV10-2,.,CASSVKETQYF,TGCGCCAGCAGTGTGAAAGAGACCCAGTACTTC
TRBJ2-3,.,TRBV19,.,CASSNIVGDTQYF,TGTGCCAGTAGTAACATCGTGGGCGATACGCAGTATTTT
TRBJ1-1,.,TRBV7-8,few,CASSLGNMNTEAFF,TGTGCCAGCAGCTTAGGGAACATGAACACTGAAGCTTTCTTT
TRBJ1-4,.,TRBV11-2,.,CASSWGRGEKLFF,TGTGCCAGCAGCTGGGGGAGAGGAGAAAAACTGTTTTTT
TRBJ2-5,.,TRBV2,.,CASSSRGFQETQYF,TGTGCCAGCAGTTCAAGAGGTTTTCAAGAGACCCAGTACTTC
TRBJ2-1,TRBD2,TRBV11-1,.,CASSLGPGLAGYNEQFF,TGTGCCAGCAGCTTGGGTCCGGGACTAGCGGGGTATAATGAGCAGTTCTTC
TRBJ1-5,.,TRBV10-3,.,CAIRTGRDQPQHF,TGTGCCATCAGGACGGGCAGGGACCAGCCCCAGCATTTT
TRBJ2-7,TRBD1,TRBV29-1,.,CSAWDRGAYEQYF,TGCAGCGCATGGGACAGGGGAGCCTACGAGCAGTACTTC
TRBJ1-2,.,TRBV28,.,CASSLGLYGYTF,TGTGCCAGCAGTCTGGGCCTCTATGGCTACACCTTC
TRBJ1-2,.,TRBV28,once,CASSLGLSRRYTF,TGTGCCAGCAGCTTGGGGCTTTCTCGGCGCTACACCTTC
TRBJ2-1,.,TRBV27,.,CASSHTSPIYNEQFF,TGTGCCAGCAGTCATACTAGCCCTATTTACAATGAGCAGTTCTTC
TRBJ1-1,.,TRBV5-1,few,CASKSSSMNTEAFF,TGCGCCAGCAAGTCCAGCTCCATGAACACTGAAGCTTTCTTT
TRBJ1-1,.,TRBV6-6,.,CASSYSTGGGNTEAFF,TGTGCCAGCAGTTACTCTACGGGGGGCGGAAACACTGAAGCTTTCTTT
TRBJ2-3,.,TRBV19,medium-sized,CASSILPGTDTQYF,TGTGCCAGTAGTATTCTCCCGGGCACAGATACGCAGTATTTT
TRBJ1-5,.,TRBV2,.,CASSVGQTYQPQHF,TGTGCCAGCAGTGTCGGACAGACTTATCAGCCCCAGCATTTT
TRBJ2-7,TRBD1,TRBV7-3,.,CASSLTSRGTHEQYF,TGTGCCAGCAGCTTAACGAGCAGGGGGACCCACGAGCAGTACTTC
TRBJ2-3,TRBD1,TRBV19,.,CASSTGTGGKGDTQYF,TGTGCCAGTAGTACTGGGACAGGGGGGAAGGGAGATACGCAGTATTTT
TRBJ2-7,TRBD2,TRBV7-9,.,CASSLGGLAGRPLSYEQYF,TGTGCCAGCAGCTTAGGGGGACTAGCGGGAAGACCCCTCTCCTACGAGCAGTACTTC
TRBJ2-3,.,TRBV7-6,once,CASSLGGGGRDTQYF,TGTGCCAGCAGCTTAGGAGGGGGTGGCCGGGATACGCAGTATTTT
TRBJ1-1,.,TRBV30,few,CAWAPLGYMNTEAFF,TGTGCCTGGGCCCCCCTTGGTTACATGAACACTGAAGCTTTCTTT
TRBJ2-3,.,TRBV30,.,CAWSALGIGEDTQYF,TGTGCCTGGAGTGCCCTCGGGATTGGCGAGGATACGCAGTATTTT
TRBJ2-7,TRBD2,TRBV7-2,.,CASRPGTSTYEQYF,TGTGCCAGCAGGCCCGGGACTAGTACGTACGAGCAGTACTTC
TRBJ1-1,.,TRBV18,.,CASSPGRGTTEAFF,TGTGCCAGCTCCCCGGGACGAGGTACCACTGAAGCTTTCTTT
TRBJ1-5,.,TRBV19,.,CASSMGHVLIAGNQPQHF,TGTGCCAGTAGTATGGGACACGTTCTAATAGCGGGCAATCAGCCCCAGCATTTT
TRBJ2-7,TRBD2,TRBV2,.,CASSQGREGYEQYF,TGTGCCAGCAGTCAGGGGCGGGAGGGGTACGAGCAGTACTTC
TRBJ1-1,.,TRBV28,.,CASSLWDEAFF,TGTGCCAGCAGTTTATGGGATGAAGCTTTCTTT
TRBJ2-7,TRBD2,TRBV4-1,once,CASSQEHLAGGTYEQYF,TGCGCCAGCAGCCAGGAGCATCTAGCGGGAGGGACTTACGAGCAGTACTTC
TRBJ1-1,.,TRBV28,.,CASRDAEAFF,TGTGCCAGCAGGGACGCTGAAGCTTTCTTT
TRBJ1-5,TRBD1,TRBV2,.,CAGKGAGNQPQHF,TGTGCCGGGAAGGGGGCCGGCAATCAGCCCCAGCATTTT
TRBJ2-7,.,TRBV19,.,CASSITGGSYEQYF,TGTGCCAGTAGTATAACCGGAGGGTCCTACGAGCAGTACTTC
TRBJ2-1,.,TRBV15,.,CATSREGWATDLSSYNEQFF,TGTGCCACCAGCAGAGAAGGCTGGGCCACGGATTTGAGCTCCTACAATGAGCAGTTCTTC
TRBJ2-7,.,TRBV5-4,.,CASSRDNYEQYF,TGTGCCAGCAGCCGAGATAACTACGAGCAGTACTTC
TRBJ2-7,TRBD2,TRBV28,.,CASSTPGLEASSYEQYF,TGTGCCAGCAGTACCCCGGGACTAGAGGCGAGCTCCTACGAGCAGTACTTC
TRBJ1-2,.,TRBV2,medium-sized,CASSDGLGTEPYTF,TGTGCCAGCAGTGATGGGCTAGGGACTGAACCTTACACCTTC
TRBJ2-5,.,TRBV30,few,CAWQPYQETQYF,TGTGCCTGGCAACCGTACCAAGAGACCCAGTACTTC
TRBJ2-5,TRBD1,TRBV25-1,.,CASSELGTGGETQYF,TGTGCCAGCAGTGAATTAGGGACAGGGGGAGAGACCCAGTACTTC
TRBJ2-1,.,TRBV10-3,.,CAISETRRHEQFF,TGTGCCATCAGTGAGACCCGCCGGCATGAGCAGTTCTTC
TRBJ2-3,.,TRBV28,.,CASTSSTDTQYF,TGTGCCAGCACGTCTAGCACAGATACGCAGTATTTT
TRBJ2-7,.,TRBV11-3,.,CASSLAVGYEQYF,TGTGCCAGCAGCTTAGCTGTGGGCTACGAGCAGTACTTC
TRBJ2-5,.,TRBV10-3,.,CAISESVGVEETQYF,TGTGCCATCAGTGAGTCAGTGGGAGTAGAAGAGACCCAGTACTTC
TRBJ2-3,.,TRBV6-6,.,CASSFSSPLADTQYF,TGTGCCAGCAGTTTTTCGTCCCCCTTGGCAGATACGCAGTATTTT
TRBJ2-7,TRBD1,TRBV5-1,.,CASSISTGPYEQYF,TGCGCCAGCAGTATATCGACAGGGCCCTACGAGCAGTACTTC
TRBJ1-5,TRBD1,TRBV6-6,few,CASSYDRGLVSQPQHF,TGTGCCAGCAGTTACGACAGGGGGCTAGTCAGTCAGCCCCAGCATTTT
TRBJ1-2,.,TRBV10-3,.,CATALGNYGYTF,TGTGCCACCGCATTGGGGAACTATGGCTACACCTTC
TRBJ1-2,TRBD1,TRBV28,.,CASGLHDRVGGYTF,TGTGCCAGCGGCCTCCACGACAGGGTTGGTGGCTACACCTTC
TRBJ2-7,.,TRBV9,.,CASSSGPSPYEQYF,TGTGCCAGCAGCTCGGGCCCCTCGCCTTACGAGCAGTACTTC
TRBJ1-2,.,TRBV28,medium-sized,CASSGPTENLNYGYTF,TGTGCCAGCAGTGGGCCTACAGAAAACCTCAACTATGGCTACACCTTC
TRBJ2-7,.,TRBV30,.,CAWSPGELRQYF,TGTGCCTGGAGCCCCGGGGAGTTAAGGCAGTACTTC
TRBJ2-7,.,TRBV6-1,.,CASSENIGMYEQYF,TGTGCCAGCAGTGAAAATATAGGGATGTACGAGCAGTACTTC
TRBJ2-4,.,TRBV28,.,CASSRTVAKNIQYF,TGTGCCAGCAGCCGAACGGTAGCCAAAAACATTCAGTACTTC
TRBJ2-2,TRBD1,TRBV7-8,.,CASSSRTGVTGELFF,TGTGCCAGCAGCTCTCGGACAGGGGTGACCGGGGAGCTGTTTTTT
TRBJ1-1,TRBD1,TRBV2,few,CASSATGTGGGAFF,TGTGCCAGCAGTGCCACTGGGACAGGGGGGGGAGCTTTCTTT